One and the same sample provided the 3 T cell receptor beta chains below, sequenced in a study of post-analysis software for immune sequencing data (dated by TCRdb to about 2015). The library was built by means of PCR. Instrument on record: Illumina HiSeq 2500. To reduce PCR and sequencing biases, unique molecular identifiers were built into the TCR beta cDNA libraries. TCRdb passed the public sequencing reads through fastp at Q25 and MiXCR, retaining productive beta sequences. Records with the same CDR3 protein are collapsed into one entry carrying the most frequent genes and DNA. The sample records about 770,000 distinct CDR3 sequences, 40% to 55% of which are singletons. The leading ten clones occupy just under 5% of the sample. General conclusions and limits of the study: Four to six TRBV segments, including TRBV5-6, TRBV5-1 and TRBV20-1, were significantly more frequent in patients than controls.

Their antigen targets remain unknown. Source material: blood. Receptors originate from a girl between 10 and 17 years old with multiple sclerosis.

The genes are TRBV7-6 and TRBJ2-1; D might be TRBD2 (5 bases). Trimming shortened V by 9 bases and J by 2 bases, and 11 bases separated the two germline ends. CDR3 length: 13 residues. In germline, CDR1 is SGHVS, CDR2 FNYEAQ. The CDR3 DNA sequence: TGTGCCAGTGGGAGCGAACCCTACAATGAGCAGTTCTTC. Protein sequence: CASGSEPYNEQFF.

The J gene is TRBJ2-7, the V gene TRBV5-1; 8 bases match TRBD2. The V gene's germline CDR1 is SGHRS and CDR2 YFSETQ. V was clipped by 1 base and J by 0 bases; unmatched bases: 9. The CDR3 has 17 residues. CDR3 sequence (DNA): TGCGCCAGCAGCTTGTGGGGCGGGGGGCAGAGCTCCTACGAGCAGTACTTC. This codes for CASSLWGGGQSSYEQYF.

This clonotype was found a few times. V gene TRBV4-3 combines with J gene TRBJ2-3, with 10 bases aligning to TRBD2. Trimming took 3 bases from V and 3 from J; bases not matched to a gene: 3. Germline CDR1 reads LGHNA; CDR2 reads YSLEER. CDR3 length: 15 residues. CDR3 sequence (DNA): TGCGCCAGCAGCCACGTAGCGGGAGGTACAGATACGCAGTATTTT. Its protein is CASSHVAGGTDTQYF.